Reported below is one TCR beta chain. The target antigen is unknown. This sample was included in a study of cytomegalovirus exposure and HLA in healthy donors. Study-level information: Early released data comprised about 84 million unique TCRs from HLA-typed donors.

Whole-study findings and limits: Earlier analysis looked at TCR beta V segments, and most were productive about 87% or about 30% of the time. Later analysis associated a missense DCLRE1C variant with TCR beta V- and J-gene trimming.

With 60 Vbeta and 13 Jbeta primers, the PCR was carried out. The assay was immunoSEQ multiplex PCR, and TCRdb's table has in-frame clones only and misses some. The sample contains 110,000 to 150,000 clones, roughly 76% of which appear only once. V trimming: 3 bases; J trimming: 7 bases; junction bases outside the gene matches: 19. The CDR3 totals 18 residues. Germline V lookup: CDR1 KGHSH, CDR2 LQKENI. This TCR was recovered from a man aged 18-30 years in good health and CMV-seronegative. The gene calls are TRBV18 and TRBJ1-2; 8 bases line up with TRBD1. Sequencing used PBMCs. The CDR3 DNA is TGTGCCAGCTCACCGACAGGGGTAATGGGCAATGGGATAAGTGGCTACACCTTC. This gives the protein CASSPTGVMGNGISGYTF.